The T cell receptor beta chain under discussion was sequenced for a study of control samples from healthy donors and cancer patients. Per the germline V gene, CDR1 is GTSNPN and CDR2 is SVGIG (reference sequence). The V and J ends lost 3 bases and 9 bases, in that order; junction bases with no gene match: 4. CDR3 length: 12 residues. Data came from immunoSEQ multiplex PCR; TCRdb stores just in-frame clones and leaves some out. The table includes some 410,000 clones, more than 80% detected once. This TCR was recovered from a man aged 35 to 55 with head and neck cancer. The V gene is TRBV30, the J gene TRBJ2-2; TRBD1 matches at 7 bases. The sequenced sample was PBMCs. This CDR3 reads CAWSQGERELFF. CDR3 nucleotides: TGTGCCTGGAGCCAGGGGGAGAGGGAGCTGTTTTTT.